This TCR beta chain was documented in a study of T cell repertoires in ileal Crohn's disease. This clone was counted a few times. Assay used: immunoSEQ multiplex PCR; TCRdb lists only in-frame clones, some missing. Among roughly 13,000 clones listed, over 80% were seen once. Germline CDR1 SGHAT, CDR2 FQNNGV. This CDR3 has 15 residues. Between the trimmed V and J ends, which lost 5 bases and 3 bases, there was a span of 17 bases. This TCR came from an adult with Crohn's disease. The gene calls are TRBV11-2 and TRBJ2-7; D may be TRBD1 (6 bases). Material: ileal tissue. DNA of the CDR3: TGTGCCAGCAGCCCAGGGGTGGGCTTGGGCTACGAGCAGTACTTC. It yields the protein CASSPGVGLGYEQYF.